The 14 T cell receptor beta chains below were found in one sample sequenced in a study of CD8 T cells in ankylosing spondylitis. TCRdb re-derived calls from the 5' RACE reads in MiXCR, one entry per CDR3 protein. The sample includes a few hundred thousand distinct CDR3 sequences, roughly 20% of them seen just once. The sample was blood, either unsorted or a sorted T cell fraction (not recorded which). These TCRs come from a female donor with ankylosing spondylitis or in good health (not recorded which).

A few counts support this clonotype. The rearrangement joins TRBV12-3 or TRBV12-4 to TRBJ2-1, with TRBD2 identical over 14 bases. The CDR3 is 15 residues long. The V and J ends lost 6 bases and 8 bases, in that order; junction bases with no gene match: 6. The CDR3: CASSQTSGRAHEQFF. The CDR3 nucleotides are TGTGCCAGCAGCCAGACTAGCGGGAGGGCCCATGAGCAGTTCTTC.

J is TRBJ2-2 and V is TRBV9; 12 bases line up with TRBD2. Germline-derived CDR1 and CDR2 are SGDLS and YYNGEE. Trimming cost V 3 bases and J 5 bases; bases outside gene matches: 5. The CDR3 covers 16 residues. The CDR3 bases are TGTGCCAGCAGCGCAACCGGGACTAGCGGGACCGGGGAGCTGTTTTTT. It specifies CASSATGTSGTGELFF.

The CDR3 loop reads CASSQERDRDTEAFF. CDR3 bases: TGCGCCAGCAGCCAAGAAAGAGACAGGGACACTGAAGCTTTCTTT. The chain has TRBV4-1 and TRBJ1-1; 7 nucleotides match TRBD1. Germline values: CDR1 MGHRA, CDR2 YSYEKL. The CDR3 length is 15 residues. V lost 0 bases, J lost 3 bases, and 4 bases stayed unmatched.

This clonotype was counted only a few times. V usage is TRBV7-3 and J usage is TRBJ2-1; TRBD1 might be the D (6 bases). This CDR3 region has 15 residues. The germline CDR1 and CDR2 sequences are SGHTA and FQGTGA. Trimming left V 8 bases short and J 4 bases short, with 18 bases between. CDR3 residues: CASAKGVQGYNEQFF. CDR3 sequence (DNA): TGTGCCAGCGCAAAGGGGGTCCAGGGTTACAATGAGCAGTTCTTC.

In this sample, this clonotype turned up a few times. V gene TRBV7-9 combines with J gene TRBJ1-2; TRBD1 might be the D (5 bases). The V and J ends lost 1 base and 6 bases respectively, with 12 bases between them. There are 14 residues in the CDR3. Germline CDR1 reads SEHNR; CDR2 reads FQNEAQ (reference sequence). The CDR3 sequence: CASSLVGGDDGYTF. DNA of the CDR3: TGTGCCAGCAGCTTAGTGGGGGGGGATGATGGCTACACCTTC. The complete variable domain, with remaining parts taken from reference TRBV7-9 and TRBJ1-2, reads DTGVSQNPRHKITKRGQNVTFRCDPISEHNRLYWYRQTLGQGPEFLTYFQNEAQLEKSRLLSDRFSAERPKGSFSTLEIQRTEQGDSAMYLCASSLVGGDDGYTFGSGTRLTVV.

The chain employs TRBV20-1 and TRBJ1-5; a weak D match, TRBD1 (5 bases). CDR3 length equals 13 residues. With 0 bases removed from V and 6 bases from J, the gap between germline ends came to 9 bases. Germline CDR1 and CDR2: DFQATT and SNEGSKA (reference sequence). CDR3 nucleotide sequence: TGCAGTGCTAGAGATCGGGGGGGTCAGCCCCAGCATTTT. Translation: CSARDRGGQPQHF.

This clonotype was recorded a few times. CDR3 bases: TGTGCCAGCTCACCAACTAGCGGGAGGGCCACGTTCTTC. Translation: CASSPTSGRATFF. The gene calls are TRBV18 and TRBJ2-1; 13 bases align to TRBD2. The ends lost 2 bases at V and 15 bases at J; junction bases unmatched: 4. This CDR3 is built from 13 residues. CDR1 is KGHSH and CDR2 is LQKENI in the germline V gene.

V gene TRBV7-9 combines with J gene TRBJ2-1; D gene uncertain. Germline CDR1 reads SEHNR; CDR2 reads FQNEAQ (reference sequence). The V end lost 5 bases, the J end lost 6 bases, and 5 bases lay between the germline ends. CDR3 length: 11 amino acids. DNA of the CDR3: TGTGCCAGCAGCCCCTCCAATGAGCAGTTCTTC. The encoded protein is CASSPSNEQFF. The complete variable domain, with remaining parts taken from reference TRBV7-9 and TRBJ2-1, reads DTGVSQNPRHKITKRGQNVTFRCDPISEHNRLYWYRQTLGQGPEFLTYFQNEAQLEKSRLLSDRFSAERPKGSFSTLEIQRTEQGDSAMYLCASSPSNEQFFGPGTRLTVL.

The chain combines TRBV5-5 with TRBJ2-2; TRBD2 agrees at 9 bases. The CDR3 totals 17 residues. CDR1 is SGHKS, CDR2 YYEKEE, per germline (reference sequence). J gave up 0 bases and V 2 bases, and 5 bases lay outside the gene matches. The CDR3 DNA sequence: TGTGCCAGCAGCTTACTTAGCGGGAGCGCGAACACCGGGGAGCTGTTTTTT. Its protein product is CASSLLSGSANTGELFF.

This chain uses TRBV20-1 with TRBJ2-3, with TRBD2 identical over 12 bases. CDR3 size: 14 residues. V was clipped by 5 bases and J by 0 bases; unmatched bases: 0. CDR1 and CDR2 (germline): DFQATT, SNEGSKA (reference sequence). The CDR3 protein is CSAGLAGSTDTQYF. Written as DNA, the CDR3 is TGCAGTGCTGGACTAGCGGGAAGCACAGATACGCAGTATTTT.

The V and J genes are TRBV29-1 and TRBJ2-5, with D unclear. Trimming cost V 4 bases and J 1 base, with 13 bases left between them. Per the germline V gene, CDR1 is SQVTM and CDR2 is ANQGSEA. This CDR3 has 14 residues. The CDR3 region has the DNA TGCAGCGTTGTCCGCTTAGAGAGCCAAGAGACCCAGTACTTC. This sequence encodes CSVVRLESQETQYF.

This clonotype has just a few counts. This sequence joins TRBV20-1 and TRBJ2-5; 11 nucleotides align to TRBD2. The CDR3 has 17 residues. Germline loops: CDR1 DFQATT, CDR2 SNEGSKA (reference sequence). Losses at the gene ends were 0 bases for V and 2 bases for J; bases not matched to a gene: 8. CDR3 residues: CSAREGVAGGLQETQYF. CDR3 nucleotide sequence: TGCAGTGCTAGAGAGGGAGTAGCGGGAGGGCTACAAGAGACCCAGTACTTC.

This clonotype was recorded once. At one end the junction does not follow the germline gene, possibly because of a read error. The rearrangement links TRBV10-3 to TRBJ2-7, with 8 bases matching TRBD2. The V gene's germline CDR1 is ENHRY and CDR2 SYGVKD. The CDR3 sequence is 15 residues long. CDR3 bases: TGTGCCATCAGTGAGTCGGCTAGCGGGTCCTACGAGCAGTGCTTC. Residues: CAISESASGSYEQCF.

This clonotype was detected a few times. The CDR3 loop is CASKTAPGNTEAFF. The CDR3 DNA reads as TGTGCCAGCAAAACGGCACCCGGGAACACTGAAGCTTTCTTT. The V gene is TRBV5-6, the J gene TRBJ1-1; D call uncertain. Trimming left V 6 bases short and J 1 base short, with 13 bases between. The germline V gene encodes CDR1 SGHDT and CDR2 YYEEEE. The CDR3 loop spans 14 amino acids. The full variable domain, completed using reference TRBV5-6 and TRBJ1-1, is DAGVTQSPTHLIKTRGQQVTLRCSPKSGHDTVSWYQQALGQGPQFIFQYYEEEERQRGNFPDRFSGHQFPNYSSELNVNALLLGDSALYLCASKTAPGNTEAFFGQGTRLTVV.